This T cell receptor (beta chain) was documented in a study of T cell responses to AZD1222 COVID-19 vaccine. The V end lost 7 bases, the J end lost 8 bases, and 14 bases lay between the germline ends. From germline, CDR1 is MNHNY and CDR2 SVGAGI (reference sequence). This CDR3 spans 12 amino acids. As concerns this clone: The antigen remains undetermined.

Whole-study findings and limits: Spike-wide vaccine-associated CD4 TCRs dominated at 160-218 and 743-854.

Method: immunoSEQ multiplex PCR; TCRdb's copy keeps in-frame clones and lacks some. The table has some 170,000 clones, 85% to 90% seen once. V and J are TRBV6-6 and TRBJ1-2; D is unclear. Sequenced material: peripheral blood, taken on day 0 of AZD1222 vaccination. The receptor's source is an adult in good health. CDR3 in amino acids: CASTPPGQGYTF. CDR3 bases: TGTGCCAGCACCCCTCCAGGCCAGGGCTACACCTTC.